This T cell receptor beta chain was found in a study of T cell changes during pregnancy in multiple sclerosis. Germline CDR1 MNHNS, CDR2 SASEGT. This CDR3 is built from 15 residues. Trimming pared 5 bases from V and 0 bases from J, leaving 14 bases between. Measured with immunoSEQ multiplex PCR; TCRdb has only the in-frame clones, and not every one. The table shows roughly 38,000 clones, with just over 85% occurring only once. The sequence derives from a female donor with multiple sclerosis, enrolled in a pregnancy study. The chain links TRBV6-1 to TRBJ2-7, with D tentatively TRBD2 (6 bases). The source material was CD4+ T cells from peripheral blood mononuclear cells, sampled before pregnancy. In DNA, the CDR3 is TGTGCCAGCAGTTTTAGCGGCCCGAGCTCCTACGAGCAGTACTTC. This sequence encodes CASSFSGPSSYEQYF.